This T cell receptor beta chain was obtained from a study of shared clonotypes between healthy human individuals. This CDR3 has 15 residues. CDR1 is MNHNY and CDR2 is SVGAGI in the germline V gene (reference sequence). Between the trimmed V and J ends, which lost 5 bases and 5 bases, there was a span of 16 bases. The assay was immunoSEQ multiplex PCR, and TCRdb's table has in-frame clones only and misses some. The sample contains roughly 2,500,000 clones, 93% of which appear only once. The chain combines TRBV6-6 with TRBJ2-1; D is perhaps TRBD1 or TRBD2 (5 bases each). This TCR derives from a man aged 18 to 30 in good health. Some clones in this sample may be carry-over from other donors' samples. Source material: naive CD4+ T cells from PBMCs. Sample subset: CD45RA+ positively selected. The CDR3 reads CASSGGGLGDNEQFF. CDR3 nucleotide sequence: TGTGCCAGCAGTGGAGGAGGTTTGGGGGACAATGAGCAGTTCTTC.